The 7 T cell receptor beta chains in this list originate from one sample, sequenced in a study of cytomegalovirus exposure and HLA in healthy donors. 60 Vbeta and 13 Jbeta primers were used in PCR. The assay was immunoSEQ multiplex PCR, and TCRdb's table has in-frame clones only and misses some. Recorded for this sample: 63,000 or so clones. The sequenced sample was PBMCs. All receptors derive from a boy aged 5-17 years in good health and CMV-seronegative.

The chain joins TRBV9 to TRBJ1-5; tentatively, D is TRBD1 (5 bases). The V end lost 8 bases, the J end lost 5 bases, and 14 bases lay between the germline ends. The CDR3 totals 13 residues. Germline V lookup: CDR1 SGDLS, CDR2 YYNGEE. The chain's CDR3 is CASSTGADQPQHF. CDR3 DNA: TGTGCCAGTTCAACTGGGGCGGATCAGCCCCAGCATTTT.

The V gene is TRBV18, the J gene TRBJ2-1, with D perhaps TRBD2 (6 bases). The CDR3 is 12 residues long. Germline V gene data show CDR1 as KGHSH and CDR2 as LQKENI. Trimming stripped 4 bases from V and 10 bases from J, with 11 bases between. This CDR3 is CASSLPTSEQFF. The CDR3 bases are TGTGCCAGCTCACTCCCCACTAGCGAGCAGTTCTTC.

The rearrangement links TRBV6-5 to TRBJ2-5; D not resolved. The CDR3 is made up of 12 amino acids. V was shortened by 6 bases and J by 1 base, with 6 bases between the two germline ends. The germline CDR1 and CDR2 sequences are MNHEY and SVGAGI. The CDR3 loop is CASRAVQETQYF. CDR3 in DNA: TGTGCCAGCAGGGCCGTCCAAGAGACCCAGTACTTC.

The chain couples TRBV19 to TRBJ1-1, with D possibly matching TRBD1 (5 bases). The CDR3 length is 14 residues. Germline V gene sequence: CDR1 LNHDA, CDR2 SQIVND (reference sequence). V lost 6 bases to trimming and J lost 1 base, with 12 bases between them. CDR3 protein: CASRGRVGNTEAFF. For the CDR3, the DNA is TGTGCCAGTAGGGGCAGGGTGGGGAACACTGAAGCTTTCTTT.

This rearrangement joins TRBV6-5 to TRBJ1-2, with a tentative D call TRBD1 (5 bases). Germline V gene data show CDR1 as MNHEY and CDR2 as SVGAGI. V lost 3 bases and J 4 bases, leaving 12 bases between the germline ends. The length of the CDR3 is 14 residues. In DNA, the CDR3 is TGTGCCAGCAGTTATAGTCAGGGTCCCTATGGCTACACCTTC. The encoded protein is CASSYSQGPYGYTF.

J is TRBJ1-4 and V is TRBV7-9; possibly TRBD1 for D (6 bases). The CDR3 has 15 residues. Germline lookup yields CDR1 SEHNR and CDR2 FQNEAQ (reference sequence). The V end lost 5 bases, the J end lost 2 bases, and 12 bases lay between the germline ends. In DNA form, the CDR3 reads TGTGCCAGCAGCATTACAGGGACCACTAATGAAAAACTGTTTTTT. Translated: CASSITGTTNEKLFF.

The chain employs TRBV25-1 and TRBJ2-7, with 9 bases matching TRBD1. The germline gives CDR1 MGHDK, CDR2 SYGVNS. J was trimmed by 3 bases and V by 3 bases; bases with no gene match: 6. This CDR3 has 15 amino acids. CDR3 loop: CASSDNRGLFYEQYF. The CDR3, as DNA: TGTGCCAGCAGTGACAACAGGGGGCTCTTCTACGAGCAGTACTTC.